This T cell receptor (beta chain) stems from a study of T cell responses to AZD1222 COVID-19 vaccine. Across the whole study: Second-dose intervals near 4 or 12 weeks were combined.

Overall study results and limits: Nearly half of spike-specific TCRs reportedly target unmutated variant regions. The breadth and depth of Spike-specific TCRs increased once two AZD1222 doses had been given.

The method was immunoSEQ multiplex PCR; TCRdb's version includes in-frame clones alone and lacks a portion of them. The repertoire holds some 140,000 clones, with roughly 90% as singletons. The CDR3 consists of 16 residues. Germline CDR1 is ENHRY and CDR2 is SYGVKD. V lost 8 bases and J 0 bases, leaving 20 bases between the germline ends. Turning to this clone: Its antigen is undetermined.

The sample was peripheral blood, taken on day 0 of AZD1222 vaccination. This receptor was obtained from an adult in good health. The chain joins TRBV10-3 to TRBJ2-7, with TRBD2 as a possible D gene (5 bases). The CDR3 sequence is CAIAGFAARSSYEQYF. The DNA for the CDR3 is TGTGCCATCGCGGGTTTCGCGGCCAGGAGCTCCTACGAGCAGTACTTC.